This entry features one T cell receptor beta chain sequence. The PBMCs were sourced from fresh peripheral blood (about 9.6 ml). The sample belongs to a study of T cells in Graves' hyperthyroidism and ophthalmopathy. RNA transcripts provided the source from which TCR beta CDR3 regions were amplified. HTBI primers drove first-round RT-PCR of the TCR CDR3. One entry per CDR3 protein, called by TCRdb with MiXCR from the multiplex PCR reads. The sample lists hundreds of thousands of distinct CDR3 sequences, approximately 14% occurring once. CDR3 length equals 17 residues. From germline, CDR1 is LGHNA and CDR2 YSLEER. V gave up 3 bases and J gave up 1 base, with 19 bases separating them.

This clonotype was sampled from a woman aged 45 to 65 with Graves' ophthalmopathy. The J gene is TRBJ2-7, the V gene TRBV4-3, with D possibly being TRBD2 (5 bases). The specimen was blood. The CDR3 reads CASSHALKSGGSYEQYF. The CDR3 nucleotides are TGCGCCAGCAGCCATGCGCTAAAAAGCGGTGGATCCTACGAGCAGTACTTC.